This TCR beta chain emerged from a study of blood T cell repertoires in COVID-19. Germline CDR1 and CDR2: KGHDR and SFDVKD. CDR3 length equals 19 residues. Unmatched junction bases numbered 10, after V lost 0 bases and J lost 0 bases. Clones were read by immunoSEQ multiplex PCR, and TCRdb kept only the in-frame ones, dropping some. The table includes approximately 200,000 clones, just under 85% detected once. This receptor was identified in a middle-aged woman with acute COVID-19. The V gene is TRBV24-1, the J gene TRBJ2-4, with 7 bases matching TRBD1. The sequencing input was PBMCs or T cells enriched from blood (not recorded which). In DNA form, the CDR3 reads TGTGCCACCAGTGATTTGAGGTCGGGACAGCCTATAGCCAAAAACATTCAGTACTTC. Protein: CATSDLRSGQPIAKNIQYF.